These 3 T cell receptor beta chains share one sample of origin, sequenced in a study of a mutant IDH1 vaccine in newly diagnosed glioma. The protocol was immunoSEQ multiplex PCR, while the TCRdb copy is restricted to in-frame clones and leaves out a portion. The sample yields approximately 110,000 clones, about nine tenths seen once. Time point described: week 11, during vaccination. Doses of 300 ug of mutant IDH1 20-mer peptide were given with topical imiquimod. These receptors are not linked to any known antigen. The specimen comprised PBMCs, sampled from a glioma patient whose treatment included an IDH1 peptide vaccine. The receptors were gathered from a woman between 50 and 59 years old with glioma.

The gene calls are TRBV4-1 and TRBJ1-4, with 7 bases fitting TRBD1. Germline assignment: CDR1 MGHRA and CDR2 YSYEKL. V trimming: 10 bases; J trimming: 0 bases; junction bases outside the gene matches: 11. The CDR3 runs 16 residues. The CDR3 DNA reads as TGCGCCACCCAGGACAGGACTTCCTCAACTAATGAAAAACTGTTTTTT. Protein product: CATQDRTSSTNEKLFF.

The chain links TRBV29-1 to TRBJ2-4, with 13 bases identical to TRBD2. V lost 4 bases, J lost 9 bases, and 9 bases stayed unmatched. This CDR3 is built from 15 residues. Germline lookup yields CDR1 SQVTM and CDR2 ANQGSEA. The CDR3 DNA reads as TGCAGCGTTGTGGGGGGACTAGCGGGAAGTGGCATTCAGTACTTC. It encodes CSVVGGLAGSGIQYF.

This chain joins TRBV10-3 and TRBJ2-1, with 13 bases matching TRBD2. Germline CDR1 reads ENHRY; CDR2 reads SYGVKD. The CDR3 is 14 residues long. V dropped 4 bases and J dropped 10; count of bases not matched to a gene: 4. The CDR3 loop is CAISVGLAGREQFF. In nucleotides, the CDR3 is TGTGCCATCAGTGTGGGACTAGCGGGAAGAGAGCAGTTCTTC.